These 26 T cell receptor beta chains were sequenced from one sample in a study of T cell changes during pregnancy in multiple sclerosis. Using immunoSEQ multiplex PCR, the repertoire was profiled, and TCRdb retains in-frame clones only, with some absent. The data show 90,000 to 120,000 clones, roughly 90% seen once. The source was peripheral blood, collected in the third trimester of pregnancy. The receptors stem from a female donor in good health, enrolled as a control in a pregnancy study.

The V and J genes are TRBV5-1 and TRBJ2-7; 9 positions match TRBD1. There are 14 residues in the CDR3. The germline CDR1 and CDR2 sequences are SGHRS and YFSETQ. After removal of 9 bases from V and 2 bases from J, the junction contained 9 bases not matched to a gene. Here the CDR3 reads CATSTGGPPYEQYF. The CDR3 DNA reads TGCGCCACGAGTACAGGGGGCCCCCCCTACGAGCAGTACTTC.

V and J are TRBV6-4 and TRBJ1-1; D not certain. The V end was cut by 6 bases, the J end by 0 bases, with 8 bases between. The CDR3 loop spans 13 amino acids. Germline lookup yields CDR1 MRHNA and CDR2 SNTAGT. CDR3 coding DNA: TGTGCCAGCAGGATGACTTTGAACACTGAAGCTTTCTTT. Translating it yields CASRMTLNTEAFF.

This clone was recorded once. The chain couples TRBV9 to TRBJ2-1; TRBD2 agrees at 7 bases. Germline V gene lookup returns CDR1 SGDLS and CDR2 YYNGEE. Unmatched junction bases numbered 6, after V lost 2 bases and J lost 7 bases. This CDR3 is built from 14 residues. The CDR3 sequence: CASSVGGLDNEQFF. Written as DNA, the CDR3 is TGTGCCAGCAGCGTGGGAGGGCTGGATAATGAGCAGTTCTTC. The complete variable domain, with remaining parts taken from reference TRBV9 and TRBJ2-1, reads DSGVTQTPKHLITATGQRVTLRCSPRSGDLSVYWYQQSLDQGLQFLIQYYNGEERAKGNILERFSAQQFPDLHSELNLSSLELGDSALYFCASSVGGLDNEQFFGPGTRLTVL.

The CDR3 loop reads CASSQSGDAGELFF. DNA of the CDR3: TGTGCCAGCAGCCAATCAGGGGATGCCGGGGAGCTGTTTTTT. This rearrangement joins TRBV7-9 to TRBJ2-2; TRBD1 is a possible D gene (6 bases). This CDR3 is 14 amino acids long. Between the trimmed V and J ends, which lost 5 bases and 6 bases, there was a span of 13 bases. Germline V gene data show CDR1 as SEHNR and CDR2 as FQNEAQ (reference sequence).

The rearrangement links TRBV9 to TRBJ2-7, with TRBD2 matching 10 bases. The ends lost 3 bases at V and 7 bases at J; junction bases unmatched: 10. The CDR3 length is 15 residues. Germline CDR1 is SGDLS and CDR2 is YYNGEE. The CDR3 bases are TGTGCCAGCAGCGGGGCTAGCGGGGGCTCCCTGGAGCAGTACTTC. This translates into CASSGASGGSLEQYF.

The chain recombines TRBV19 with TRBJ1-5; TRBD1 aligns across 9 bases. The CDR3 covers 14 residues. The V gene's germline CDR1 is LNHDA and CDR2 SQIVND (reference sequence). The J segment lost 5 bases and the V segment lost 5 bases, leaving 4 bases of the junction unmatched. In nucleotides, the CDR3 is TGTGCCAGTAGTCTACGGACAGGGGATCAGCCCCAGCATTTT. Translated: CASSLRTGDQPQHF.

CDR3 nucleotides: TGTGCCAGCAGCTTTTCACTTGAGACCCAGTACTTC. Translation: CASSFSLETQYF. The chain joins TRBV5-6 to TRBJ2-5; the D is unclear. The germline V gene has CDR1 SGHDT and CDR2 YYEEEE. The CDR3 totals 12 residues. V was cut by 2 bases and J by 5 bases, with 7 bases left in between.

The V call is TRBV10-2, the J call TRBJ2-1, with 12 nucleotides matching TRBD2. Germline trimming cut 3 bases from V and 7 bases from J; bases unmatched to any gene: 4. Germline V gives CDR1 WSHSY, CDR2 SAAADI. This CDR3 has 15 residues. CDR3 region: CASSDLAGGRNEQFF. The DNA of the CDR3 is TGCGCCAGCAGTGACCTAGCGGGGGGGAGGAATGAGCAGTTCTTC.

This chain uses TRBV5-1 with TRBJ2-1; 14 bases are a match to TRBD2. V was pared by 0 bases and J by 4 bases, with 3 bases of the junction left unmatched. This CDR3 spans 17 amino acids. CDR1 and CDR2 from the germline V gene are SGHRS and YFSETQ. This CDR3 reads CASSLATSGGEYNEQFF. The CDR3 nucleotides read TGCGCCAGCAGCTTGGCGACTAGCGGGGGGGAATACAATGAGCAGTTCTTC. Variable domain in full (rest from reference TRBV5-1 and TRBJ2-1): KAGVTQTPRYLIKTRGQQVTLSCSPISGHRSVSWYQQTPGQGLQFLFEYFSETQRNKGNFPGRFSGRQFSNSRSEMNVSTLELGDSALYLCASSLATSGGEYNEQFFGPGTRLTVL.

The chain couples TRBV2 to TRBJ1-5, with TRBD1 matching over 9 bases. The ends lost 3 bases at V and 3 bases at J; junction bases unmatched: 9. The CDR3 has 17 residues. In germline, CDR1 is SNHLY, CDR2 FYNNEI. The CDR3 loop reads CASSDERRTGANQPQHF. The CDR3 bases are TGTGCCAGCAGTGACGAGCGAAGGACAGGGGCCAATCAGCCCCAGCATTTT.

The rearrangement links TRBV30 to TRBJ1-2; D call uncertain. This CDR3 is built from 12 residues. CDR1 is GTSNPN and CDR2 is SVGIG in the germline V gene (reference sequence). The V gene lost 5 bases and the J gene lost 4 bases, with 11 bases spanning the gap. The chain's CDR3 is CAWATSIYGYTF. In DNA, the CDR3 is TGTGCCTGGGCGACAAGTATCTATGGCTACACCTTC.

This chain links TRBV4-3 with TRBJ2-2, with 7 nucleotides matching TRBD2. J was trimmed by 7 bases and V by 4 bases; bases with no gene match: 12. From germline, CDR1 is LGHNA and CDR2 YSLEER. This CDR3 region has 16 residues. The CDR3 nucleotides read TGCGCCAGCAGCCCACGGTGGGGAGGGGCCGACGGGGAGCTGTTTTTT. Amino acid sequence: CASSPRWGGADGELFF.

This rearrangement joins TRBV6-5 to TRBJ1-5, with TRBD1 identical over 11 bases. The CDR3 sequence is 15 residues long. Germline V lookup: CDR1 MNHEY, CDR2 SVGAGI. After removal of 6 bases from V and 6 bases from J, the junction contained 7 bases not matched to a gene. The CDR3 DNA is TGTGCCAGCAGCAAGGGACAGGGGGTAAGTCAGCCCCAGCATTTT. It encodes CASSKGQGVSQPQHF.

Here the CDR3 reads CASSLAGTGSANYGYTF. DNA of the CDR3: TGTGCCAGCAGCTTAGCCGGGACAGGGTCGGCGAACTATGGCTACACCTTC. The chain uses TRBV11-3 and TRBJ1-2; 9 nucleotides agree with TRBD1. J lost 2 bases, V lost 1 base, and 8 bases had no gene match. This CDR3 has 17 residues. From germline, CDR1 is SGHNT and CDR2 YENEEA.

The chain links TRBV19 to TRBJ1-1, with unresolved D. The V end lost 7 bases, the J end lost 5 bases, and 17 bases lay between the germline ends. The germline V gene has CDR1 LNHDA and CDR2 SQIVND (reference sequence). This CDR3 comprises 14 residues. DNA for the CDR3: TGTGCCAGTAAAGGGTCGGCCGGGGTAACTGAAGCTTTCTTT. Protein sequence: CASKGSAGVTEAFF.

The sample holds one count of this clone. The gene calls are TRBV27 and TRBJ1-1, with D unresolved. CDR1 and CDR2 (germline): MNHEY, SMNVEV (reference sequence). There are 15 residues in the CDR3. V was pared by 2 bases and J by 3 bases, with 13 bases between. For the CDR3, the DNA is TGTGCCAGCAGTTTAGGGAGGGTTGCGGACACTGAAGCTTTCTTT. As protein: CASSLGRVADTEAFF.

CDR3 amino acids: CSVDAATEETQYF. The CDR3 region has the DNA TGCAGCGTTGACGCGGCCACCGAAGAGACCCAGTACTTC. The chain employs TRBV29-1 and TRBJ2-5; no firm D call. The CDR3 runs to 13 residues. V shed 3 bases and J shed 3 bases, with 11 bases lying between them. CDR1 is SQVTM, CDR2 ANQGSEA, per germline. Filled out from reference TRBV29-1 and TRBJ2-5, the complete variable domain reads SAVISQKPSRDICQRGTSLTIQCQVDSQVTMMFWYRQQPGQSLTLIATANQGSEATYESGFVIDKFPISRPNLTFSTLTVSNMSPEDSSIYLCSVDAATEETQYFGPGTRLLVL.

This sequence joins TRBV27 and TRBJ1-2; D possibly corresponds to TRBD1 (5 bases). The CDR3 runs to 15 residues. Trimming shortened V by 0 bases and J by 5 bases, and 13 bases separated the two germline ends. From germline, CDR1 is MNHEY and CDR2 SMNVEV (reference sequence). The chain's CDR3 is CASSLSWGQRYGYTF. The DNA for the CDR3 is TGTGCCAGCAGTTTATCCTGGGGCCAGAGGTATGGCTACACCTTC.

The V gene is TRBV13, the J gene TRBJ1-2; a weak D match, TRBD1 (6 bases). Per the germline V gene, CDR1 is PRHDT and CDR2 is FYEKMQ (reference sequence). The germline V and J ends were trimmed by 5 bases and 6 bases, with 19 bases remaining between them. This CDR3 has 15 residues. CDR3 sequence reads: CASSRRTAWEHGYTF. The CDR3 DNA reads TGTGCCAGCAGCCGGAGGACAGCTTGGGAGCATGGCTACACCTTC. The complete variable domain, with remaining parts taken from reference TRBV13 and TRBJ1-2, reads AAGVIQSPRHLIKEKRETATLKCYPIPRHDTVYWYQQGPGQDPQFLISFYEKMQSDKGSIPDRFSAQQFSDYHSELNMSSLELGDSALYFCASSRRTAWEHGYTFGSGTRLTVV.

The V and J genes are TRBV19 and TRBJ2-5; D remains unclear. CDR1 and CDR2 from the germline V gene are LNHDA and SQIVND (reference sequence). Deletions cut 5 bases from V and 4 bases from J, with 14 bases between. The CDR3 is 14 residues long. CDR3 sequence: CASSGRSEAETQYF. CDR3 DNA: TGTGCCAGTAGTGGCCGAAGTGAGGCAGAGACCCAGTACTTC.

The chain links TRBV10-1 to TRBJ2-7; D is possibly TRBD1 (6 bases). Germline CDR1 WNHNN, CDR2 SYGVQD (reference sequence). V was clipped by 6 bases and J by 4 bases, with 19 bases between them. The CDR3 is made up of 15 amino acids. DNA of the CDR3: TGCGCCAGCAGAAGAGACAGGCTGAAAAGTTACGAGCAGTACTTC. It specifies CASRRDRLKSYEQYF.

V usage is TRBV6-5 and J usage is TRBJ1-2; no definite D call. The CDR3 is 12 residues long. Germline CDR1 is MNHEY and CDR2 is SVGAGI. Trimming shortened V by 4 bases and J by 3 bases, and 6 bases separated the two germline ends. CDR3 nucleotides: TGTGCCAGCAGTTCCCCGTACTATGGCTACACCTTC. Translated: CASSSPYYGYTF.

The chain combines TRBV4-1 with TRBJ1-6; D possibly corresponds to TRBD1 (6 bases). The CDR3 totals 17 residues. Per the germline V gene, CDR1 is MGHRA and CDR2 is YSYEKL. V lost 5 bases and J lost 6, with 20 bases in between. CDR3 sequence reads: CASSSRVVEGVNSPLHF. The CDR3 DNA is TGCGCCAGCAGCTCAAGAGTTGTAGAGGGGGTTAATTCACCCCTCCACTTT.

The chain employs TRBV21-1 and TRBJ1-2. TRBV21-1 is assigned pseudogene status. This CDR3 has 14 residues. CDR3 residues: CASSKEGVGHGYTF. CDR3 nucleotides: TGTGCCAGCAGCAAAGAAGGAGTCGGCCATGGCTACACCTTC.

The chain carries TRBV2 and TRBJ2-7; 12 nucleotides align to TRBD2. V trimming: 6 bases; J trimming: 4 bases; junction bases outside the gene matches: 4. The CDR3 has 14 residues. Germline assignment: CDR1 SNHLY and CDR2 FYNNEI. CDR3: CASRPGLAGYEQYF. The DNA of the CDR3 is TGTGCCAGCAGGCCGGGACTAGCGGGTTACGAGCAGTACTTC. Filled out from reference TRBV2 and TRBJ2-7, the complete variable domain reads EPEVTQTPSHQVTQMGQEVILRCVPISNHLYFYWYRQILGQKVEFLVSFYNNEISEKSEIFDDQFSVERPDGSNFTLKIRSTKLEDSAMYFCASRPGLAGYEQYFGPGTRLTVT.

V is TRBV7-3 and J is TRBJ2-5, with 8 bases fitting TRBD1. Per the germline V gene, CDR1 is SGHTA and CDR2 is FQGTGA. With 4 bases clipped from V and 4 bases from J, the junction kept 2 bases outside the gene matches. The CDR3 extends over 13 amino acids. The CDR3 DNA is TGTGCCAGCAGCTCCAGGGGGCCAGAGACCCAGTACTTC. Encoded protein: CASSSRGPETQYF.